Presented here are 11 T cell receptor delta chains from one specimen sequenced in a study of gamma-delta T cells after stem cell transplantation. TCRdb ran CATT on the RT-PCR reads. The sample gives 500 to 800 delta-chain clones, around 5.1% of which show up once; approximately 86% is in the top ten. Specimen: gamma-delta T cells. The receptor source for this set is a human donor. It is not recorded whose cells these are; they may come from a transplant donor.

Worth noting for this clone: It differs at one base from a far larger clone, so likely a read error. Additional DNA sequences in this sample encode the identical CDR3. The chain uses TRDV2 and TRDJ1; 13 bases fit TRDD3. The germline V gene has CDR1 GEAIGNYY and CDR2 EKD. The CDR3 runs 18 residues. V shed 3 bases and J 2 bases; nucleotides not matched to a gene: 11. CDR3 DNA sequence: TGTGCCTGTGACCCCGTACTGGGGGATACGGGGTATACCGATAAACTCATCTTT. Translation gives CACDPVLGDTGYTDKLIF.

With respect to this clone: This likely reflects a read error, since a far larger clone is one base away. The chain recombines TRDV2 with TRDJ1; D might be TRDD3 (6 bases). Germline values: CDR1 GEAIGNYY, CDR2 EKD. V shed 0 bases and J shed 4 bases, with 17 bases lying between them. The CDR3 sequence is 16 residues long. CDR3 loop: CACDTVGIRTSDKLIF. In nucleotides, the CDR3 is TGTGCCTGTGACACCGTGGGGATTCGGACCAGCGATAAACTCATCTTT.

This clone was seen at least ten times. The chain joins TRDV1 to TRDJ1, with TRDD3 matching over 9 bases. The CDR3 has 21 residues. From germline, CDR1 is TSWWSYY and CDR2 QGS. After removal of 1 base from V and 0 bases from J, the junction contained 18 bases not matched to a gene. The CDR3 DNA reads as TGTGCTCTTGGGGAACCCCTCAGTCAGTGGGGATACGGGACTAACACCGATAAACTCATCTTT. Its translation: CALGEPLSQWGYGTNTDKLIF.

This clone rates as medium-sized (0.01 to 0.1%). A far larger clone is one base from this, pointing to a likely read error. Other DNA sequences of this sample code for an identical CDR3. The chain couples TRDV2 to TRDJ1, with D possibly called TRDD2 or TRDD3 (5 bases each). Trimming took off 0 bases at V and 0 bases at J, with 25 bases between the two ends. In germline, CDR1 is GEAIGNYY, CDR2 EKD. The CDR3 runs to 20 residues. CDR3 bases: TGTGCCTGTGACACCCTGGTTTTCTCCGACCTACTGGAGGACACCGATAAACTCATCTTT. Protein: CACDTLVFSDLLEDTDKLIF.

The V call is TRDV2, the J call TRDJ1; 13 positions agree with TRDD3. This CDR3 has 19 residues. CDR1 is GEAIGNYY, CDR2 EKD, per germline. J gave up 1 base and V 3 bases, and 13 bases lay outside the gene matches. CDR3 residues: CACDRLLLGDTLSTDKLIF. CDR3 nucleotide sequence: TGTGCCTGTGACCGACTTTTACTGGGGGATACGCTATCCACCGATAAACTCATCTTT.

In the case of this clone: This likely reflects a read error, since a far larger clone is one base away. Other DNA sequences within the sample encode an identical CDR3. The V call is TRDV2, the J call TRDJ3, with 11 bases fitting TRDD3. Looked up from germline, CDR1 is GEAIGNYY and CDR2 is EKD. The CDR3 is 20 amino acids. The J segment lost 0 bases and the V segment lost 1 base, leaving 7 bases of the junction unmatched. CDR3 in DNA: TGTGCCTGTGACACGTCGGGTACTGGGGGATACTCCTGGGACACCCGACAGATGTTTTTC. Translation: CACDTSGTGGYSWDTRQMFF.

This clone occurred a few times. Translating this DNA gives a protein that differs at residue 7 from the TCRdb one, which belongs to a much larger clone; a read error is likely, and the protein shown is this translation. The chain couples TRDV2 to TRDJ3; TRDD3 agrees at 11 bases. The CDR3 runs 20 residues. Germline V gene sequence: CDR1 GEAIGNYY, CDR2 EKD. V lost 1 base and J lost 0; bases outside the gene matches: 7. The CDR3 DNA sequence: TGTGCCTGTGACACGTCGGACACTGGGGGATACTCCTGGGACACCCGACAGATGTTTTTC. It is translated as CACDTSDTGGYSWDTRQMFF.

For this clone: A read error is likely here: a far larger clone is one base away. Other DNA sequences within the sample encode an identical CDR3. J is TRDJ1 and V is TRDV2; TRDD3 matches at 10 bases. CDR1 and CDR2 from the germline V gene are GEAIGNYY and EKD. V shed 3 bases, J shed 8 bases, and the junction held 8 bases outside the gene matches. The CDR3 is 14 residues long. CDR3 nucleotides: TGTGCCTGTGACGTACTGGGGGATTCTGACAAACTCATCTTT. Translated, it gives CACDVLGDSDKLIF.

Regarding this clone: The mismatch at residue 10 between this DNA's translation and the TCRdb protein of a much larger clone likely reflects a read error; the protein shown is translated from the DNA. The chain carries TRDV2 and TRDJ1; possibly TRDD3 for D (5 bases). Germline CDR1 GEAIGNYY, CDR2 EKD. This CDR3 is built from 20 residues. V lost 0 bases to trimming and J lost 0 bases, with 25 bases between them. CDR3 sequence: CACDTLVFSNLLEDTDKLIF. In nucleotides, the CDR3 is TGTGCCTGTGACACCCTGGTTTTCTCCAACTTACTGGAGGACACCGATAAACTCATCTTT.

This clone was observed a few times. Given a far larger clone just one base away, this is likely a sequencing read error. The sample has other DNA sequences that encode this CDR3 too. The chain recombines TRDV2 with TRDJ1; tentative D call: TRDD3 (5 bases). CDR1 is GEAIGNYY, CDR2 EKD, per germline. The CDR3 extends over 20 amino acids. The CDR3 region is CACDTLVFSDLLEDTDKLIF. DNA of the CDR3: TGTGCCTGTGACACCCTGGTTTTCTCCGACTTACTGGAGGACACCGATAAACTTATCTTT.

This clone is classed as medium-sized. This likely came from a read error, as a far larger clone is one base away. The V and J genes are TRDV2 and TRDJ3; 11 nucleotides line up with TRDD3. The CDR3 extends over 20 amino acids. Germline V gene sequence: CDR1 GEAIGNYY, CDR2 EKD. CDR3 sequence (DNA): TGTGCCCGTGACACGTCGGGCACTGGGGGATACTCCTGGGACACCCGACAGATGTTTTTC. Translation gives CARDTSGTGGYSWDTRQMFF.